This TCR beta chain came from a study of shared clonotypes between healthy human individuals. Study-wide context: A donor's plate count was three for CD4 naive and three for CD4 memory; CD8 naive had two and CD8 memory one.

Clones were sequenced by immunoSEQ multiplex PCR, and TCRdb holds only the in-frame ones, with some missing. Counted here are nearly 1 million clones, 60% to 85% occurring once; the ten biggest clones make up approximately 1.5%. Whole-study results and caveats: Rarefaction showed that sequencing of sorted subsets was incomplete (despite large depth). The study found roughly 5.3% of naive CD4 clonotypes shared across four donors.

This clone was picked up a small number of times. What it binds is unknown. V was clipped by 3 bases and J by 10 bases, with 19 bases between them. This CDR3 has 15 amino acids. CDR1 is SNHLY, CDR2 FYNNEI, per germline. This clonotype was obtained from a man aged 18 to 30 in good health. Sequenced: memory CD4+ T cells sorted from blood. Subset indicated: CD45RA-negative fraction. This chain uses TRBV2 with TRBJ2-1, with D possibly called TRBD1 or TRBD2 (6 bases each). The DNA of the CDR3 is TGTGCCAGCAGTGACCACGGGACTCCAGGGGCGGAGCAGTTCTTC. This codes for CASSDHGTPGAEQFF.